This TCR beta chain stems from a study of human T cells and chemical hapten exposure (dated by TCRdb to 2020 to 2023). Describing the broader study: For sensitization, 2% DPC in acetone was applied to a 2 cm by 2 cm area of upper inner arm skin. Throughout the approximately 25-week study period, patients were also given weekly therapeutic DPC doses on the scalp. Patch testing was done on the upper back using Finn chambers containing 0.01% DPC, and results were scored after 6 days according to International Contact Dermatitis Research Group standards. The mostly female patient cohort included alopecia areata with under or over 50% scalp involvement, alopecia totalis and alopecia universalis. The libraries were sequenced as a pool, and the TCR yield per sample differed mostly because of small variations in library volumes within the pool. In alopecia patients, the study followed how the peripheral blood TCR repertoire changed in vivo over primary and secondary sensitization to diphenylcyclopropenone (DPC), a hapten. Blood was sampled from patients pre-sensitization (week 0) and at 2, 6 and about 24 weeks after DPC sensitization. Around 30 alopecia patients provided blood for TCR sequencing at one to four time points (pre-sensitization, 2, 6 and 24 weeks). The paper as a whole reports these results and caveats: Because all patients had alopecia, a presumed autoimmune disease, the immune response of the patients might differ from that of healthy individuals. The number of PT1 expanded TCRs positively correlated with patch test score, significant at thresholds 8, 16 and 32 but not 4. Repeated subsampling changed both the strength of the expansion versus patch-test correlation and the threshold at which that correlation became significant. No change with DPC sensitization was found in the number of TCRs above 1 in 1000 frequency, and no evidence of global repertoire structure alterations was found. Expanded TCRs formed significantly more large CDR3 similarity clusters than pre-sensitization or healthy control sets, consistent with antigen-driven responses.

From the cysteine up to the phenylalanine, the CDR3 has a length of 15 residues. Only the CDR3 DNA is retained, 45 bases long and in frame from the first base. Between the V and J ends, shortened by 1 base and 0 bases respectively, the junction contains 9 bases. From a lookup of the germline V gene, CDR1 and CDR2 are SGHTA and FQGNSA. The time point label for this specimen denotes: patch test 1, 2 weeks after DPC sensitization. Taken with the paper, the label for treatment or condition translates to: therapeutic diphenylcyclopropenone sensitization with weekly scalp DPC. At each patch-test visit, blood was drawn before the patch test was applied. Patients were eligible if aged 18 to 70, diagnosed with alopecia and judged suitable for DPC therapy, and pregnant patients were excluded. Total RNA was extracted from unfractionated whole blood collected in Tempus Blood RNA tubes. The library relied on RACE. Data came from a NextSeq 500. During library preparation, unique molecular identifiers were attached to individual cDNA molecules so that TCRs could be counted quantitatively and reproducibly. Both TCR alpha and TCR beta chains were sequenced from each blood RNA sample. Turning to the authors' computational methods: A median of about 100,000 TCRs per sample was observed, with a range of about 20,000 to 700,000. V, J and CDR3 annotation of the TCR reads was carried out using the Decombinator software suite. Every sample was subsampled to the same number of TCRs (28,000) for the PS versus PT1 abundance plots. TCRs were defined as expanded if absent before sensitization and observed at least eight times at the 2-week time point. TCRdb cleaned the public reads at Q25 with fastp, built clones with MiXCR and kept in-frame beta chains. Duplicate CDR3 protein sequences are folded into a single record with the most common DNA and genes. In this record, the V and J calls reflect TCRdb's handling and not the investigators' own analysis. The sample includes 300,000 to 450,000 distinct CDR3 sequences, with 4% to 5.5% observed a single time. The ten largest clones capture approximately 2.3% of the sample.

Turning to this clonotype: Its antigen specificity is not known. No base quality information exists; no much larger clone differs at one position.

The clonotype was recovered from a woman between 50 and 59 years old with alopecia areata. Some clones in this sample may be carry-over from other donors' samples. The sequence joins TRBV7-2 to TRBJ1-1; the D gene identity is not certain. The source was whole blood, collected in connection with sensitization to the hapten diphenylcyclopropenone (DPC). The nucleotide sequence reads TGTGCCAGCAGCTTAGAAGGCAGCCTGAACACTGAAGCTTTCTTT. Its coded protein is CASSLEGSLNTEAFF. Here the CDR3 is joined to the reference TRBV7-2 and TRBJ1-1 genes, and the full variable domain is: GAGVSQSPSNKVTEKGKDVELRCDPISGHTALYWYRQSLGQGLEFLIYFQGNSAPDKSGLPSDRFSAERTGGSVSTLTIQRTQQEDSAVYLCASSLEGSLNTEAFFGQGTRLTVV.